This T cell receptor (beta chain) was sequenced in a study of shared clonotypes between healthy human individuals. The authors ran the assay at deep level. In the original analysis: Junction-only immunoSEQ sequences carried no quality scores, so filtering differed. Generated by immunoSEQ multiplex PCR, the TCRdb table keeps only in-frame clones and is missing some. The DNA was the basis for D and trimming; V, J and clone size are from that table. This sample has 550,000 to 850,000 clones, with roughly two thirds found just once. The ends lost 2 bases at V and 0 bases at J; junction bases unmatched: 3. Germline V gene lookup returns CDR1 MDHEN and CDR2 SYDVKM. The CDR3 extends over 16 amino acids.

The rearrangement uses TRBV28 and TRBJ2-1; TRBD2 matches 8 bases. This TCR was recovered from a woman aged 25 to 39 in good health. The sequencing input was memory CD4+ T cells sorted from blood. Described subset: CD45RA-negative fraction. The CDR3 spells CASSLEAGGSYNEQFF. The CDR3, as DNA: TGTGCCAGCAGTTTAGAGGCGGGGGGCTCCTACAATGAGCAGTTCTTC.